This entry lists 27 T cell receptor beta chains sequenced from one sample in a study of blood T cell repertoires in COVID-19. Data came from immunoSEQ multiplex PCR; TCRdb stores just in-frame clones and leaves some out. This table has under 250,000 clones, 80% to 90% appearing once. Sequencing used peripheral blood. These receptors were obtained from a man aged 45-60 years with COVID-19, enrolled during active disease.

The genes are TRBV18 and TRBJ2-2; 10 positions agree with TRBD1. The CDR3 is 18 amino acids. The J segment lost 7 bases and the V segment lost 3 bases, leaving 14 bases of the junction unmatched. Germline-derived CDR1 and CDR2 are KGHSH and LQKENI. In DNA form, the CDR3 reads TGTGCCAGCTCACCGGTGGAGACAGGGGGCTTGAATGGCGGGGAGCTGTTTTTT. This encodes CASSPVETGGLNGGELFF.

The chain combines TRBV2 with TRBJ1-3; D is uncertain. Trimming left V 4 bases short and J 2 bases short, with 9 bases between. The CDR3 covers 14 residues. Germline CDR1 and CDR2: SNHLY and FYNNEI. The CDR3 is CASSGSRTGNTIYF. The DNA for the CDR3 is TGTGCCAGCAGTGGGTCCAGAACTGGAAACACCATATATTTT.

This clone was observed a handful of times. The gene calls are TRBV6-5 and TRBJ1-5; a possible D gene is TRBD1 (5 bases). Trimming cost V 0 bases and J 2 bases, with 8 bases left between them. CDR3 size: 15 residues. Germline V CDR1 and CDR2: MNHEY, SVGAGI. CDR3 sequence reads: CASSYSGGGNQPQHF. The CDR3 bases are TGTGCCAGCAGTTACTCGGGGGGTGGCAATCAGCCCCAGCATTTT.

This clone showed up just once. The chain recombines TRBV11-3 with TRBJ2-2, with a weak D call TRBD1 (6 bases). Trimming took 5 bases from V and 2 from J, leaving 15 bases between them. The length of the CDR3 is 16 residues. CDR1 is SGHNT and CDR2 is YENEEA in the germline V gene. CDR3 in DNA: TGTGCCAGCAGCGCCTCCGGGACATTAAACACCGGGGAGCTGTTTTTT. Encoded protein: CASSASGTLNTGELFF.

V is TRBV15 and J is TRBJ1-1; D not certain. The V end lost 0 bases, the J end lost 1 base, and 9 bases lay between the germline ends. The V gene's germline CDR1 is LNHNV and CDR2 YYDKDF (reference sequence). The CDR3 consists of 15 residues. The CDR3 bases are TGTGCCACCAGCAGAGATACGGCAGGGAACACTGAAGCTTTCTTT. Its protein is CATSRDTAGNTEAFF.

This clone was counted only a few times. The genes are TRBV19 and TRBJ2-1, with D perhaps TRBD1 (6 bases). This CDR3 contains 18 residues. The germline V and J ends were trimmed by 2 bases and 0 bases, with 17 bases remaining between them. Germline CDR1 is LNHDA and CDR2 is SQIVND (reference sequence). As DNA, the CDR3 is TGTGCCAGTAGTATAACGTTGGGACACCCGAGCTCCTACAATGAGCAGTTCTTC. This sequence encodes CASSITLGHPSSYNEQFF.

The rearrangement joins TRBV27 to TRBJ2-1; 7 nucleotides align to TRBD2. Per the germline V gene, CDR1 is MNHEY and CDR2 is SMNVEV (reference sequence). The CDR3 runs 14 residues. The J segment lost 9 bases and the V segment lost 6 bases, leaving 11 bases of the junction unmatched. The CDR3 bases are TGTGCCAGCAGAGATTCCGCGGGCGGGGGTGAGCAGTTCTTC. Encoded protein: CASRDSAGGGEQFF.

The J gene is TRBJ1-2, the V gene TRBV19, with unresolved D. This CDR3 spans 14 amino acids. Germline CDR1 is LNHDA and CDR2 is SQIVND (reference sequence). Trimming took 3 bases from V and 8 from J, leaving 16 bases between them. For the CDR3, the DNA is TGTGCCAGTAGTATTTTCACGGAGGGAAGAGGCTACACCTTC. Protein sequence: CASSIFTEGRGYTF.

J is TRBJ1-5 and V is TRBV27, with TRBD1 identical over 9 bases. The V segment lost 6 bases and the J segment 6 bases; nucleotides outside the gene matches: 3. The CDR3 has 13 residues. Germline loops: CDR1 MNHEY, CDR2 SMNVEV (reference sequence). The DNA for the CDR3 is TGTGCCAGCAGCCCGGGACAGGGTCAGCCCCAGCATTTT. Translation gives CASSPGQGQPQHF.

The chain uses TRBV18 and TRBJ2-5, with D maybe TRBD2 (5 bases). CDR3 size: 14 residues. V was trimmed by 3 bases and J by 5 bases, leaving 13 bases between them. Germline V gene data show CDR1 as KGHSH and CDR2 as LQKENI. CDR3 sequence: CASSPGWTGETQYF. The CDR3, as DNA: TGTGCCAGCTCACCGGGGTGGACTGGGGAGACCCAGTACTTC.

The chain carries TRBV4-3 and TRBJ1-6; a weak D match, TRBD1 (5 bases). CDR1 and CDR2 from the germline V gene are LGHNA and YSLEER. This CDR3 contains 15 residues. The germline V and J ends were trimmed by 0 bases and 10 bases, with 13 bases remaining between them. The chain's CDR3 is CASSQDWRGDSPLHF. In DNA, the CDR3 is TGCGCCAGCAGCCAAGATTGGAGGGGAGACTCACCCCTCCACTTT.

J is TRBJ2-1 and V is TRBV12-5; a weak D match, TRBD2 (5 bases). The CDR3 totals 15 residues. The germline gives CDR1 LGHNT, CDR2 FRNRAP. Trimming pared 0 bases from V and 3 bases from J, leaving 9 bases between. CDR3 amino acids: CASGLVHGSYNEQFF. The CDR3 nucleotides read TGTGCTAGTGGTTTGGTACATGGGAGCTACAATGAGCAGTTCTTC.

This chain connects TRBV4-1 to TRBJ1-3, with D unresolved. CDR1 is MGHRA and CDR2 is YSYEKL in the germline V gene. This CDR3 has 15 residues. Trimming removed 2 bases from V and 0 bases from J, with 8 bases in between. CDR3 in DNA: TGCGCCAGCAGCCAAAACAGCAACTCTGGAAACACCATATATTTT. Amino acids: CASSQNSNSGNTIYF.

The CDR3 DNA is TGTGCCAGCAGTGAATCGGGGTGGAAGCGGGGGGCCCTCTACGAGCAGTACTTC. This translates into CASSESGWKRGALYEQYF. V and J are TRBV2 and TRBJ2-7; 9 bases fit TRBD2. This CDR3 comprises 18 residues. Germline V lookup: CDR1 SNHLY, CDR2 FYNNEI. Trimming took 2 bases from V and 3 from J; bases not matched to a gene: 14. The complete variable domain, with remaining parts taken from reference TRBV2 and TRBJ2-7, reads EPEVTQTPSHQVTQMGQEVILRCVPISNHLYFYWYRQILGQKVEFLVSFYNNEISEKSEIFDDQFSVERPDGSNFTLKIRSTKLEDSAMYFCASSESGWKRGALYEQYFGPGTRLTVT.

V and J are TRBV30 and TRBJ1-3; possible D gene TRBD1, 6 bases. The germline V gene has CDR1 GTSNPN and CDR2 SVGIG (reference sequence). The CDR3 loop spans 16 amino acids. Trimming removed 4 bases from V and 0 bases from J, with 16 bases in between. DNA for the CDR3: TGTGCCTGGACGCAGGGGCCGACGAGCTCTGGAAACACCATATATTTT. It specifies CAWTQGPTSSGNTIYF.

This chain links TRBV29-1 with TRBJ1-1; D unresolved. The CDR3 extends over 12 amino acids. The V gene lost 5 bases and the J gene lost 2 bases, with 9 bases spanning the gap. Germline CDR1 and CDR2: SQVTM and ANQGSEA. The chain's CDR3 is CSVCYRNTEAFF. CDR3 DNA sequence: TGCAGCGTTTGTTACAGAAACACTGAAGCTTTCTTT.

The CDR3 bases are TGTGCCATCAGTGAGTTATTTAGCAGTCAAGAGACCCAGTACTTC. Protein sequence: CAISELFSSQETQYF. The chain recombines TRBV10-3 with TRBJ2-5; D gene unclear. Looked up from germline, CDR1 is ENHRY and CDR2 is SYGVKD. V lost 1 base and J 2 bases, leaving 11 bases between the germline ends. This CDR3 has 15 residues.

CDR3 sequence reads: CASSGLAGGNEQFF. The DNA for the CDR3 is TGTGCCAGCAGTGGCCTAGCGGGGGGGAATGAGCAGTTCTTC. J is TRBJ2-1 and V is TRBV6-4, with 12 nucleotides matching TRBD2. Trimming at V came to 4 bases and at J to 7 bases, leaving 2 bases not matched to a gene. Germline V gene lookup returns CDR1 MRHNA and CDR2 SNTAGT. The CDR3 is made up of 14 amino acids.

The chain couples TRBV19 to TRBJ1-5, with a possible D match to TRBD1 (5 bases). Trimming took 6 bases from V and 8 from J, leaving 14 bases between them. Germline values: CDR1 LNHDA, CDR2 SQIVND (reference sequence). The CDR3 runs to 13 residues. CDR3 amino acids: CASRAGVAEPQHF. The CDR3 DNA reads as TGTGCCAGTAGGGCGGGGGTAGCGGAGCCCCAGCATTTT.

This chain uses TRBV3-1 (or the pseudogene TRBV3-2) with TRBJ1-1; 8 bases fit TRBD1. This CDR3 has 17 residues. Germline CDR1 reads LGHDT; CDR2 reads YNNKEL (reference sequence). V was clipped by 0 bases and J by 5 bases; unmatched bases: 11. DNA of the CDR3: TGTGCCAGCAGCCAAGACTCTTTTGGCAGGGGGCTAACTGAAGCTTTCTTT. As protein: CASSQDSFGRGLTEAFF.

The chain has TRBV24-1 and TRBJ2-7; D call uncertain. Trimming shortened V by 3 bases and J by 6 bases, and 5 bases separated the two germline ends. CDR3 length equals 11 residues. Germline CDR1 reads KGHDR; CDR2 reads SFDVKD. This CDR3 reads CATSDPFEQYF. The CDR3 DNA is TGTGCCACCAGTGATCCCTTCGAGCAGTACTTC.

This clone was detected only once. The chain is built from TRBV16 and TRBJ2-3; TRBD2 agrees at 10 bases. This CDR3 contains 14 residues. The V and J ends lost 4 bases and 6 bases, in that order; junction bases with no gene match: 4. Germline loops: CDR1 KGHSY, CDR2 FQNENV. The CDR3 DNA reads TGTGCCAGCAGCCGGACTAGCGGTTCGGATACGCAGTATTTT. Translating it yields CASSRTSGSDTQYF.

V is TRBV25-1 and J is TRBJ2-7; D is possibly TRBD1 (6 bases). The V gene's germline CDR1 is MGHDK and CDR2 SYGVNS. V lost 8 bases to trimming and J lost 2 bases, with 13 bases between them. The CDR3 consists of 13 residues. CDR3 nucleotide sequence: TGTGCCAGCGGGGGCCTGGGAGCCTACGAGCAGTACTTC. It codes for CASGGLGAYEQYF.

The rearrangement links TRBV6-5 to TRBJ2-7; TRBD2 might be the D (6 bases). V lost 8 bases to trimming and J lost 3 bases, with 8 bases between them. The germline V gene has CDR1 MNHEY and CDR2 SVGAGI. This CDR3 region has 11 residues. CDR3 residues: CASGTFYEQYF. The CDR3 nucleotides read TGTGCCAGCGGGACTTTCTACGAGCAGTACTTC.

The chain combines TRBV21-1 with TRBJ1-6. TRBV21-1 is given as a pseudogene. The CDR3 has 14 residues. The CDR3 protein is CASSKGSGASPLHF. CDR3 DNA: TGTGCCAGCAGCAAAGGGTCGGGTGCTTCACCCCTCCACTTT.

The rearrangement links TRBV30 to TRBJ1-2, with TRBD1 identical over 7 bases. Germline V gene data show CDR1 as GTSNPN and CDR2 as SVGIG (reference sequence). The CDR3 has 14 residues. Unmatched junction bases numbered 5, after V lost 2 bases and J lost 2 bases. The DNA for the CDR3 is TGTGCCTGGAGTACTCGACAGGGCAACTATGGCTACACCTTC. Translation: CAWSTRQGNYGYTF.

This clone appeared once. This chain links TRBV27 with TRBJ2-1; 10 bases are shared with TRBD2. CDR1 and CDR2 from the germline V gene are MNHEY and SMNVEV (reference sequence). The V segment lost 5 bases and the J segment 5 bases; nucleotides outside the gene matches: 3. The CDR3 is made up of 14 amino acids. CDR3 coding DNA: TGTGCCAGCAGTATGGGACTAGCGAACAATGAGCAGTTCTTC. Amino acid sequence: CASSMGLANNEQFF.